The present T cell receptor beta chain was sequenced within a study of OX40 agonist ivuxolimab in advanced cancers. Study outcomes and limitations: Relative to CD4+ cells, CD8+ T cells on average had more expanded clones.

The germline CDR1 and CDR2 sequences are MNHNY and SVGAGI (reference sequence). Germline trimming cut 6 bases from V and 1 base from J; bases unmatched to any gene: 8. The CDR3 spans 15 residues. Generated by immunoSEQ multiplex PCR, the TCRdb table keeps only in-frame clones and is missing some. The table shows tens of thousands of clones, with approximately 84% occurring only once. Samples were taken at baseline and on day 1 of cycles 4 and 7. Concerning this clone: Antigen specificity is unknown.

This chain connects TRBV6-6 to TRBJ2-7; 8 bases agree with TRBD1. The clonotype originates from an adult with an advanced solid tumor such as melanoma, head and neck, liver or kidney cancer. Source: CD4+ or CD8+ T cells sorted from blood, taken in a trial of the OX40 agonist ivuxolimab. The CDR3 reads CASRRQGKESYEQYV. The CDR3 bases are TGTGCCAGCAGGAGACAGGGGAAGGAATCCTACGAGCAGTACGTC.